This note documents a single TCR beta chain sequence. The germline gives CDR1 MNHEY, CDR2 SVGAGI. CDR3 size: 14 residues. Method: immunoSEQ multiplex PCR; TCRdb's copy keeps in-frame clones and lacks some. Found here are about 660,000 clones, around 87% of them singletons; the top ten hold roughly 0.0094%. The data belong to a study of shared T cell receptors in the human thymus. The same data also contributed to another study, on human thymus T cells. That report adds: Thymus tissue was removed during corrective cardiac surgery. Overlap was high between thymic repertoires from unrelated individuals, as reported in related research.

This rearrangement joins TRBV6-5 to TRBJ2-5; D unclear. The DNA matches TRBJ2-7 better at its end, which makes the J call doubtful. The clonotype comes from a boy in the first two years of life with a congenital heart defect. Specimen: thymocytes. The DNA of the CDR3 is TGTGCCAGCAGTTCGACTCACTATGTTTACGAGCAGTACTTC. Protein sequence: CASSSTHYVYEQYF.